The 28 T cell receptor beta chains listed next were all sequenced from one sample in a study of T cells after yellow fever vaccination. Via MiXCR, TCRdb re-called the 5' RACE reads, giving one row per CDR3 protein. Counted here are a few hundred thousand distinct CDR3 sequences, approximately 4.5% occurring once; the ten biggest clones make up 15% to 20%. The material sequenced was PBMCs, taken 15 days after the yellow fever booster vaccination. These receptors all come from a man younger than 30 who received the YFV17D yellow fever vaccine.

In this sample, this clonotype turned up many times. This chain connects TRBV20-1 to TRBJ1-2; a weak D match, TRBD1 (5 bases). The V gene's germline CDR1 is DFQATT and CDR2 SNEGSKA (reference sequence). The V and J ends lost 3 bases and 8 bases respectively, with 19 bases between them. The CDR3 totals 14 residues. CDR3 protein: CSASHRDGARGYTF. The DNA for the CDR3 is TGCAGTGCTAGCCACCGGGACGGAGCGAGAGGCTACACCTTC.

The gene calls are TRBV7-2 and TRBJ1-4; 8 nucleotides line up with TRBD1. J lost 8 bases, V lost 5 bases, and 7 bases had no gene match. Looked up from germline, CDR1 is SGHTA and CDR2 is FQGNSA. The CDR3 extends over 14 amino acids. The CDR3 sequence: CASSRSGQAEKLFF. The DNA of the CDR3 is TGTGCCAGCAGCCGTTCGGGACAGGCGGAAAAACTGTTTTTT.

This clonotype was found many times. The chain has TRBV7-2 and TRBJ1-6; 7 positions match TRBD1. The J segment lost 3 bases and the V segment lost 5 bases, leaving 7 bases of the junction unmatched. The CDR3 totals 16 residues. Germline V gives CDR1 SGHTA, CDR2 FQGNSA. CDR3: CASSTQGGIYNSPLHF. CDR3 DNA: TGTGCCAGCAGCACCCAGGGGGGTATCTATAATTCACCCCTCCACTTT.

This clonotype was observed many times. The rearrangement joins TRBV5-1 to TRBJ2-1; 10 nucleotides align to TRBD1. J gave up 8 bases and V 2 bases, and 4 bases lay outside the gene matches. Germline V gene data show CDR1 as SGHRS and CDR2 as YFSETQ. CDR3 length: 14 amino acids. The CDR3 DNA follows: TGCGCCAGCAGCTTCGGACAGGGGGAGGATGAGCAGTTCTTC. Translation gives CASSFGQGEDEQFF.

V gene TRBV9 combines with J gene TRBJ2-1, with a tentative D call TRBD1 (7 bases). In germline, CDR1 is SGDLS, CDR2 YYNGEE. This CDR3 comprises 18 residues. V lost 0 bases, J lost 1 base, and 17 bases lay in between. The CDR3 here is CASSVATVTGRSYNEQFF. The CDR3 DNA reads TGTGCCAGCAGCGTAGCTACGGTGACAGGGAGGTCCTACAATGAGCAGTTCTTC.

Comment on this clonotype: The junction and the germline gene differ at one end; a read error may be behind it. The J gene is TRBJ2-5, the V gene TRBV7-2; D assignment may be TRBD1 or TRBD2 (5 bases each). From germline, CDR1 is SGHTA and CDR2 FQGNSA. The CDR3 is made up of 14 amino acids. The CDR3 region has the DNA TGTGCCAGCACCTTAGGGACGGGGATGGAGACCCAGTACTTC. Translating it yields CASTLGTGMETQYF.

The chain is built from TRBV4-1 and TRBJ2-2; TRBD1 aligns across 7 bases. The CDR3 length is 13 residues. The germline CDR1 and CDR2 sequences are MGHRA and YSYEKL. Unmatched junction bases numbered 3, after V lost 4 bases and J lost 7 bases. The CDR3 coding sequence is TGCGCCAGCAGCCCGACAGGGTTCGGGGAGCTGTTTTTT. Amino acids: CASSPTGFGELFF.

The chain uses TRBV6-6 and TRBJ1-1; 11 bases map to TRBD1. The CDR3 is 16 residues long. Trimming took 2 bases from V and 7 from J; bases not matched to a gene: 9. Germline V lookup: CDR1 MNHNY, CDR2 SVGAGI (reference sequence). CDR3 nucleotide sequence: TGTGCCAGCAGTTACACCCCCGGGACAGGGGGGAGTGAAGCTTTCTTT. This codes for CASSYTPGTGGSEAFF.

This clonotype has ten or more counts. This rearrangement joins TRBV7-2 to TRBJ2-5; maybe TRBD1 (6 bases). Trimming shortened V by 6 bases and J by 1 base, and 12 bases separated the two germline ends. Germline V gene sequence: CDR1 SGHTA, CDR2 FQGNSA. The CDR3 runs to 14 residues. CDR3 in DNA: TGTGCCAGCAGTTCTGGACAGCTCCAAGAGACCCAGTACTTC. As protein: CASSSGQLQETQYF.

Only a few counts were recorded for this clonotype. The chain links TRBV5-4 to TRBJ2-5; 9 bases are shared with TRBD2. The CDR3 spans 14 residues. Trimming cost V 2 bases and J 5 bases; bases outside gene matches: 4. Looked up from germline, CDR1 is SGHNT and CDR2 is YYREEE (reference sequence). The chain's CDR3 is CASSFGLAWETQYF. The CDR3 DNA sequence: TGTGCCAGCAGCTTCGGACTAGCGTGGGAGACCCAGTACTTC.

This clonotype was seen more than once but under ten times. V and J are TRBV20-1 and TRBJ1-6; D is ambiguous. Germline V gene sequence: CDR1 DFQATT, CDR2 SNEGSKA (reference sequence). This CDR3 has 15 amino acids. The V gene lost 0 bases and the J gene lost 5 bases, with 11 bases spanning the gap. The CDR3 coding sequence is TGCAGTGCTAGAGATAGAGAATTCAATAATTCACCCCTCCACTTT. Amino acid sequence: CSARDREFNNSPLHF.

This clonotype was seen repeatedly, ten times or more. J is TRBJ1-2 and V is TRBV7-8; the D is unclear. The CDR3 totals 13 residues. V lost 5 bases, J lost 3 bases, and 10 bases lay in between. CDR1 and CDR2 (germline): SGHVS, FQNEAQ. This CDR3 reads CASSAQWDYGYTF. CDR3 coding DNA: TGTGCCAGCAGCGCTCAATGGGACTATGGCTACACCTTC.

The chain couples TRBV6-1 to TRBJ1-6, with 7 bases aligning to TRBD1. The V gene end was trimmed by 10 bases and the J gene end by 7 bases; junction bases not matched to a gene: 7. The CDR3 is made up of 13 amino acids. Germline V lookup: CDR1 MNHNS, CDR2 SASEGT. CDR3 sequence (DNA): TGTGCCACCGCGACAGGGAGGAATTCACCCCTCCACTTT. Its translation: CATATGRNSPLHF.

This chain joins TRBV24-1 and TRBJ2-1, with D hard to call. Germline V lookup: CDR1 KGHDR, CDR2 SFDVKD. Trimming shortened V by 4 bases and J by 6 bases, and 9 bases separated the two germline ends. This CDR3 contains 13 residues. This CDR3 reads CATSDPDINEQFF. The CDR3 DNA follows: TGTGCCACCAGTGACCCCGACATCAATGAGCAGTTCTTC.

This clonotype has a count of ten or more. CDR3 protein: CASSLSLAGRNEQFF. In DNA, the CDR3 is TGTGCCAGCAGTTTATCCCTAGCGGGGCGTAATGAGCAGTTCTTC. The chain recombines TRBV27 with TRBJ2-1; 9 bases align to TRBD2. CDR3 length: 15 residues. Germline V CDR1 and CDR2: MNHEY, SMNVEV (reference sequence). V lost 0 bases and J lost 7; bases outside the gene matches: 4.

The chain links TRBV11-1 to TRBJ1-2; the D is unclear. The CDR3 has 13 amino acids. Germline V gene data show CDR1 as SGHAT and CDR2 as FQDESV (reference sequence). The V and J ends lost 2 bases and 1 base respectively, with 5 bases between them. CDR3 in DNA: TGTGCCAGCAGCTTAAGGTTTAACTATGGCTACACCTTC. This sequence encodes CASSLRFNYGYTF.

This clonotype was observed many times. CDR3 coding DNA: TGTGCCAGCAGTTACTCTAGGACTAGCGGGGGTCGACACAATGAGCAGTTCTTC. Translated, it gives CASSYSRTSGGRHNEQFF. The chain combines TRBV6-5 with TRBJ2-1; 13 bases fit TRBD2. The CDR3 length is 18 residues. Germline-derived CDR1 and CDR2 are MNHEY and SVGAGI. The J segment lost 5 bases and the V segment lost 0 bases, leaving 7 bases of the junction unmatched.

In its sample, this clonotype was seen a few times. The chain couples TRBV7-2 to TRBJ2-5; perhaps TRBD2 as D (6 bases). Between the trimmed V and J ends, which lost 4 bases and 0 bases, there was a span of 12 bases. Germline V gives CDR1 SGHTA, CDR2 FQGNSA. The CDR3 consists of 15 residues. The CDR3 sequence is CASSSGLTYQETQYF. The CDR3 coding sequence is TGTGCCAGCAGCTCGGGACTTACGTACCAAGAGACCCAGTACTTC.

The chain carries TRBV5-1 and TRBJ2-2; 7 nucleotides match TRBD1. Losses at the gene ends were 0 bases for V and 6 bases for J; bases not matched to a gene: 8. This CDR3 contains 16 residues. Germline CDR1 is SGHRS and CDR2 is YFSETQ. The DNA of the CDR3 is TGCGCCAGCAGCTTGGCCCCAGGGGGAAATTCCGGGGAGCTGTTTTTT. It codes for CASSLAPGGNSGELFF.

At least ten counts were recorded for this clonotype. The J gene is TRBJ2-4, the V gene TRBV29-1, with 8 bases matching TRBD1. The trim removed 6 bases at V and 6 bases at J, leaving 13 bases unmatched. Germline CDR1 reads SQVTM; CDR2 reads ANQGSEA. The CDR3 runs 15 residues. CDR3 DNA: TGCAGCGTCCAGAGGACAGGGATTACTACAAACATTCAGTACTTC. This translates into CSVQRTGITTNIQYF.

This clonotype showed up many times. The chain joins TRBV4-3 to TRBJ1-1; 7 bases map to TRBD1. J lost 4 bases, V lost 3 bases, and 5 bases had no gene match. The CDR3 loop spans 14 amino acids. Per the germline V gene, CDR1 is LGHNA and CDR2 is YSLEER. This CDR3 is CASSHPGGTTEAFF. The CDR3 DNA reads as TGCGCCAGCAGCCACCCAGGGGGAACCACTGAAGCTTTCTTT.

This clonotype was seen a handful of times. The genes are TRBV29-1 and TRBJ2-1; D assignment may be TRBD1 or TRBD2 (5 bases each). Trimming took off 1 base at V and 3 bases at J, with 10 bases between the two ends. Germline V gene data show CDR1 as SQVTM and CDR2 as ANQGSEA. This CDR3 is built from 14 residues. The DNA for the CDR3 is TGCAGCGTTGAAGGGGGGTCCCTCTACAATGAGCAGTTCTTC. Residues: CSVEGGSLYNEQFF.

In its sample, this clonotype was seen a few times. The chain uses TRBV27 and TRBJ1-1; 10 bases match TRBD1. Germline CDR1 and CDR2: MNHEY and SMNVEV (reference sequence). V lost 2 bases, J lost 5 bases, and 8 bases stayed unmatched. The CDR3 length is 16 residues. This CDR3 is CASSLAGTGVLTEAFF. The CDR3 nucleotides are TGTGCCAGCAGTTTAGCCGGGACAGGGGTTCTAACTGAAGCTTTCTTT.

This clonotype was detected ten times or more. This sequence joins TRBV5-1 and TRBJ2-7, with 9 bases that match TRBD1. In germline, CDR1 is SGHRS, CDR2 YFSETQ. With 4 bases clipped from V and 5 bases from J, the junction kept 4 bases outside the gene matches. This CDR3 has 13 residues. Here the CDR3 DNA reads TGCGCCAGCAGCGGATGGACAGGGGACGAGCAGTACTTC. Its protein product is CASSGWTGDEQYF.

The chain joins TRBV28 to TRBJ2-7, with D unresolved. This CDR3 spans 12 amino acids. Germline assignment: CDR1 MDHEN and CDR2 SYDVKM. V was pared by 8 bases and J by 3 bases, with 11 bases between. The CDR3: CASCEGFYEQYF. DNA of the CDR3: TGTGCCAGCTGCGAAGGGTTCTACGAGCAGTACTTC.

At least ten counts were recorded for this clonotype. Compared with germline, one end of the junction differs, possibly owing to a read error. This chain joins TRBV11-2 and TRBJ1-3; the D is unclear. In germline, CDR1 is SGHAT, CDR2 FQNNGV. There are 14 residues in the CDR3. The CDR3 loop is CASSLGSSGNTIYF. The CDR3, as DNA: TGCGCCAGCTCCCTCGGCTCCTCTGGAAACACCATATATTTT. The variable domain in full, completed from reference TRBV11-2 and TRBJ1-3, reads EAGVAQSPRYKIIEKRQSVAFWCNPISGHATLYWYQQILGQGPKLLIQFQNNGVVDDSQLPKDRFSAERLKGVDSTLKIQPAKLEDSAVYLCASSLGSSGNTIYFGEGSWLTVV.

The V call is TRBV6-4, the J call TRBJ1-1; D remains ambiguous. This CDR3 spans 13 amino acids. Germline loops: CDR1 MRHNA, CDR2 SNTAGT. Trimming cost V 5 bases and J 3 bases, with 10 bases left between them. DNA of the CDR3: TGTGCCAGCAGTCGGGAGGTGGACACTGAAGCTTTCTTT. Protein: CASSREVDTEAFF.

This chain connects TRBV18 to TRBJ2-5, with D unclear. Per the germline V gene, CDR1 is KGHSH and CDR2 is LQKENI. The CDR3 has 14 amino acids. The ends were cut back, 5 bases at V and 2 bases at J, with 12 bases in the middle. CDR3 bases: TGTGCCAGCTCATCAACACAGAGTCAAGAGACCCAGTACTTC. It codes for CASSSTQSQETQYF.